This T cell receptor beta chain was obtained from a study of blood T cell repertoires in COVID-19. Sequencing was performed with immunoSEQ multiplex PCR; in TCRdb, only in-frame clones are kept and a portion is missing. The data contain about 180,000 clones, around 83% of them singletons. Germline V gene lookup returns CDR1 ENHRY and CDR2 SYGVKD. The ends were cut back, 0 bases at V and 4 bases at J, with 10 bases in the middle. The CDR3 has 15 residues. Sequenced sample: peripheral blood. The source of this sequence is a woman aged 70-85 years with COVID-19, enrolled during active disease. This chain links TRBV10-3 with TRBJ1-5, with a possible D match to TRBD1 (5 bases). Here the CDR3 reads CAISESVKGNQPQHF. In nucleotides, the CDR3 is TGTGCCATCAGTGAGTCGGTGAAGGGGAATCAGCCCCAGCATTTT.